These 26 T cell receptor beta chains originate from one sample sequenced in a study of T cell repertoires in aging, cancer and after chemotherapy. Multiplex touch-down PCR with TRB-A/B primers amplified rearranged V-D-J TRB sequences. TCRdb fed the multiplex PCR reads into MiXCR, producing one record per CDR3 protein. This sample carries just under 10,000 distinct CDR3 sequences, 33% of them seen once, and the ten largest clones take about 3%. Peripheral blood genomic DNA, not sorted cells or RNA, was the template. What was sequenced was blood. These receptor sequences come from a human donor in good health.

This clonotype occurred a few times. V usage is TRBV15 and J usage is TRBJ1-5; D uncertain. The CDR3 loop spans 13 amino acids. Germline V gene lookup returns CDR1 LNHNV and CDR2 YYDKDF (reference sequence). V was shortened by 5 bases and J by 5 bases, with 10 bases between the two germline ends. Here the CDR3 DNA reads TGTGCCACCAGCCTAGAAAGGGATCAGCCCCAGCATTTT. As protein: CATSLERDQPQHF.

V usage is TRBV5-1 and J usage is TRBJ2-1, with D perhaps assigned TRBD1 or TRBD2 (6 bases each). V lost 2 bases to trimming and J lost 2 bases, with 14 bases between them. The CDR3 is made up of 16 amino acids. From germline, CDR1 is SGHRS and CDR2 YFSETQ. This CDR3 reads CASSLLGGRTYNEQFF. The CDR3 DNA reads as TGCGCCAGCAGCTTACTAGGGGGGAGGACCTACAATGAGCAGTTCTTC. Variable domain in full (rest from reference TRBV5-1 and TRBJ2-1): KAGVTQTPRYLIKTRGQQVTLSCSPISGHRSVSWYQQTPGQGLQFLFEYFSETQRNKGNFPGRFSGRQFSNSRSEMNVSTLELGDSALYLCASSLLGGRTYNEQFFGPGTRLTVL.

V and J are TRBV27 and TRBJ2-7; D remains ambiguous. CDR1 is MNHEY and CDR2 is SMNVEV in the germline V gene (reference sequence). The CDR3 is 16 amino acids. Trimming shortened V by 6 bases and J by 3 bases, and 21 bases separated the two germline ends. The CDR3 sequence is CASSPRKSLAFYEQYF. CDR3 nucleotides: TGTGCCAGCAGCCCACGGAAGTCTCTGGCTTTCTACGAGCAGTACTTC.

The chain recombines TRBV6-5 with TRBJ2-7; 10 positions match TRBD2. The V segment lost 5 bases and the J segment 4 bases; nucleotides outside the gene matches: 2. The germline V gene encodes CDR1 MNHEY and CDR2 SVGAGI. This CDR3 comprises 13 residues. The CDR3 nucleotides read TGTGCCAGCAGTCTAGCGGGAGCTTACGAGCAGTACTTC. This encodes CASSLAGAYEQYF.

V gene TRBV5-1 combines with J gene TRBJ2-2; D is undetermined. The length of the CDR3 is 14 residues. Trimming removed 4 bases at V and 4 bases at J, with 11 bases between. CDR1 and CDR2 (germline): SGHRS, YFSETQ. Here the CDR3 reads CASSPEGLTGELFF. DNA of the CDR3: TGCGCCAGCAGCCCCGAAGGGCTCACCGGGGAGCTGTTTTTT. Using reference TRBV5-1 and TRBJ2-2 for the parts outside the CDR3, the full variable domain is KAGVTQTPRYLIKTRGQQVTLSCSPISGHRSVSWYQQTPGQGLQFLFEYFSETQRNKGNFPGRFSGRQFSNSRSEMNVSTLELGDSALYLCASSPEGLTGELFFGEGSRLTVL.

CDR3 DNA sequence: TGTGCCAGTAGTACCCTAGCGGGACCTCAAAATGAGCAGTTCTTC. This translates into CASSTLAGPQNEQFF. The J gene is TRBJ2-1, the V gene TRBV19; 9 bases are shared with TRBD2. This CDR3 has 15 residues. V trimming: 4 bases; J trimming: 7 bases; junction bases outside the gene matches: 8. Germline V lookup: CDR1 LNHDA, CDR2 SQIVND (reference sequence).

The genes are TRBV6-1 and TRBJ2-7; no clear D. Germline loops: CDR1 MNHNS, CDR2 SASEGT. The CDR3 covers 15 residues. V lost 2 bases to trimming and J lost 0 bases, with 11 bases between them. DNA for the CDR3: TGTGCCAGCAGTGAAACCTACTGGAGCTCCTACGAGCAGTACTTC. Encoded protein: CASSETYWSSYEQYF.

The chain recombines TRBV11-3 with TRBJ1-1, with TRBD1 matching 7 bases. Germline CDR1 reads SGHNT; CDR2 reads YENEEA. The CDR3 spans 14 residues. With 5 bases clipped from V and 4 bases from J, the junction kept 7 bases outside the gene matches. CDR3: CASSTRGAGTEAFF. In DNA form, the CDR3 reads TGTGCCAGCAGCACCAGGGGGGCGGGCACTGAAGCTTTCTTT.

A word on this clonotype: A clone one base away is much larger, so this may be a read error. Written as DNA, the CDR3 is TGCAGCGTTGAACCCGGGGAGACCCAGTACTTC. It specifies CSVEPGETQYF. The chain couples TRBV29-1 to TRBJ2-5; D call uncertain. The germline V and J ends were trimmed by 2 bases and 5 bases, with 6 bases remaining between them. The germline gives CDR1 SQVTM, CDR2 ANQGSEA. The CDR3 extends over 11 amino acids.

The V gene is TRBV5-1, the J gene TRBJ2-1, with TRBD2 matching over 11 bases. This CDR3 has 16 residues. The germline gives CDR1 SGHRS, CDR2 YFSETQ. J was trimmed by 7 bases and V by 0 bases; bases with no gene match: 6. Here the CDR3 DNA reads TGCGCCAGCAGCTTGGGGCTAGCGGGAGGATTGAATGAGCAGTTCTTC. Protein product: CASSLGLAGGLNEQFF.

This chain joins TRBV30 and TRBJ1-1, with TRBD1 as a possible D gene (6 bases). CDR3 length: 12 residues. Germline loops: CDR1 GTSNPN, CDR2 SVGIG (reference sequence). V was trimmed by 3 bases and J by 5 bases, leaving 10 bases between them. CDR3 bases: TGTGCCTGGAGGGGGGGCAGAACTGAAGCTTTCTTT. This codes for CAWRGGRTEAFF.

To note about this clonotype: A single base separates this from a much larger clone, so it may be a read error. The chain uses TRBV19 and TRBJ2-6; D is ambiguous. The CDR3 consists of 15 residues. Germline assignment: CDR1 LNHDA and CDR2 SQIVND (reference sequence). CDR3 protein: CASGIPPAGANVLTF. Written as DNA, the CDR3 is TGTGCCAGTGGTATACCACCGGCTGGGGCCAACGTCCTGACTTTC.

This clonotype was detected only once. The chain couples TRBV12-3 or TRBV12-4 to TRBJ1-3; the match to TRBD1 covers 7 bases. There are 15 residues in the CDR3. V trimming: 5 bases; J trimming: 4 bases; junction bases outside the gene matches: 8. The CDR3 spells CASSGGQTRGNTIYF. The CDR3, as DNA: TGTGCCAGCAGTGGGGGACAGACCAGGGGAAACACCATATATTTT.

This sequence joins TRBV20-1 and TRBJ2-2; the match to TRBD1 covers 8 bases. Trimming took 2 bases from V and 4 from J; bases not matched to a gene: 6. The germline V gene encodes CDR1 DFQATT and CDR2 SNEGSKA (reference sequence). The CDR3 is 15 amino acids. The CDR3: CSARPGGVGTGELFF. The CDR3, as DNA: TGCAGTGCTAGACCAGGGGGCGTAGGCACCGGGGAGCTGTTTTTT.

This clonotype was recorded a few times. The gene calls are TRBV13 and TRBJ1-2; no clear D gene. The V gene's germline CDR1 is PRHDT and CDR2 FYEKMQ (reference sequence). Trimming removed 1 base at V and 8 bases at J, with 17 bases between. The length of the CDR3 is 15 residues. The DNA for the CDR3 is TGTGCCAGCAGCTTAGAGACGGCTCCGGTAAAGGGCTACACCTTC. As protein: CASSLETAPVKGYTF.

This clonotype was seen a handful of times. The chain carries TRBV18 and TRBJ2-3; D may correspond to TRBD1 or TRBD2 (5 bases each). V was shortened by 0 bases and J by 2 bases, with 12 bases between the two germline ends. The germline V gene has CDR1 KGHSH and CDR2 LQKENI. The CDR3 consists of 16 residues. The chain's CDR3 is CASSPPRVGDTDTQYF. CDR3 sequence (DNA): TGTGCCAGCTCACCACCGAGGGTGGGGGACACAGATACGCAGTATTTT.

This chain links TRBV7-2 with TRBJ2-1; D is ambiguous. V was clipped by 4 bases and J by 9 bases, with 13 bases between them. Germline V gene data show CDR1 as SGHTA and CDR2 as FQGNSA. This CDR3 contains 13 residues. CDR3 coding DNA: TGTGCCAGCAGCTCGGATCTGCCCCCTGAGCAGTTCTTC. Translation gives CASSSDLPPEQFF.

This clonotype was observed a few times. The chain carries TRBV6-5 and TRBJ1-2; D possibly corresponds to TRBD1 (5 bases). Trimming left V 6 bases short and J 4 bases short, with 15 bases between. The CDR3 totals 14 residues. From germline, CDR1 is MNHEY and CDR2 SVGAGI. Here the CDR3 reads CASSYGGGGYGYTF. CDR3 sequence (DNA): TGTGCCAGCAGCTACGGGGGGGGAGGCTATGGCTACACCTTC.

The CDR3: CSAEPGQGAPGELFF. The DNA of the CDR3 is TGCAGCGCTGAGCCGGGACAGGGGGCGCCCGGGGAGCTGTTTTTT. The chain couples TRBV29-1 to TRBJ2-2; 12 bases are a match to TRBD1. Trimming at V came to 7 bases and at J to 6 bases, leaving 9 bases not matched to a gene. The germline CDR1 and CDR2 sequences are SQVTM and ANQGSEA. This CDR3 has 15 residues.

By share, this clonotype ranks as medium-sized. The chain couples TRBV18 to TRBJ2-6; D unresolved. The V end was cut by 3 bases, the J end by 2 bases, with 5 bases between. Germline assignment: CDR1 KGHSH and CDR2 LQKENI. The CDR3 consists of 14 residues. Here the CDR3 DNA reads TGTGCCAGCTCACCCCTAACTGGGGCCAACGTCCTGACTTTC. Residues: CASSPLTGANVLTF.

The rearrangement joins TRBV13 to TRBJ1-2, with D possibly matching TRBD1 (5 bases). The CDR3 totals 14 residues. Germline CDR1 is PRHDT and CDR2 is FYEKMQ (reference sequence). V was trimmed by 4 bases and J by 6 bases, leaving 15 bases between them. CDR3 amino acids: CASSSDSLIDGYTF. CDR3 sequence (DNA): TGTGCCAGCAGCTCCGACAGTTTAATAGATGGCTACACCTTC. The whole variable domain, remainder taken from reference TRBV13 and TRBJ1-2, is AAGVIQSPRHLIKEKRETATLKCYPIPRHDTVYWYQQGPGQDPQFLISFYEKMQSDKGSIPDRFSAQQFSDYHSELNMSSLELGDSALYFCASSSDSLIDGYTFGSGTRLTVV.

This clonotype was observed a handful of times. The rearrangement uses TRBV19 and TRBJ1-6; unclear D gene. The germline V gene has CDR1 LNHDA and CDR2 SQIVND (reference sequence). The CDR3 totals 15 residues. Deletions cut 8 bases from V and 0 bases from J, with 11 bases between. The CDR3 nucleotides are TGTGCCAGTTCCAAAACCTACTCCTATAATTCACCCCTCCACTTT. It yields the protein CASSKTYSYNSPLHF.

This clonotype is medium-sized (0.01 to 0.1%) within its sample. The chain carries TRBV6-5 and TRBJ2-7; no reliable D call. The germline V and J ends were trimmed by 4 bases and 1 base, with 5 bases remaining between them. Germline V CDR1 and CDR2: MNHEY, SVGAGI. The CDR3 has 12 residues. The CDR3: CASSSVSYEQYF. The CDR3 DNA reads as TGTGCCAGCAGTTCCGTGTCCTACGAGCAGTACTTC.

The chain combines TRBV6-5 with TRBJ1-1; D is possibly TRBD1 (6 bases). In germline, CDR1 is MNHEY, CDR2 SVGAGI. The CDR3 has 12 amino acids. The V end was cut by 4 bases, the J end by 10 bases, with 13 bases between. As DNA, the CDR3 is TGTGCCAGCAGTTCCTATTTAGGGGGAGCTTTCTTT. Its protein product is CASSSYLGGAFF.

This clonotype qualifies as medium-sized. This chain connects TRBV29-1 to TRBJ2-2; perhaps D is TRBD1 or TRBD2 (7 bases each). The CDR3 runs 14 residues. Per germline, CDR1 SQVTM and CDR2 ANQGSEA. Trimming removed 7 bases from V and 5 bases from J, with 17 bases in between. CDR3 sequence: CSAGGGSGTGELFF. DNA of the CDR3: TGCAGCGCAGGGGGGGGGAGCGGAACCGGGGAGCTGTTTTTT.

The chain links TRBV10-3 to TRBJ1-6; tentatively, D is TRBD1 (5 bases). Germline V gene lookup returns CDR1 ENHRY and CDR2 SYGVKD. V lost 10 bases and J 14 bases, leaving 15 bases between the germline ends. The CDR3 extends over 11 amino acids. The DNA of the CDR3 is TGTGCCACTTCTCCCGGGGGGTCCCTCCACTTT. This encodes CATSPGGSLHF.